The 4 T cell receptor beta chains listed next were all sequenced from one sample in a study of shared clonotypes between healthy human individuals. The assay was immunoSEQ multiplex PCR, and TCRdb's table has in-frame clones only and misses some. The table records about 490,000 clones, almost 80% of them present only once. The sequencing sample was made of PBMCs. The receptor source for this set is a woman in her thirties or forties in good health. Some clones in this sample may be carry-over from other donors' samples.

Here the CDR3 DNA reads TGCGCCAGCAGCCAGCACCCGATCCCCCTCCAGGTTTACACCGGGGAGCTGTTTTTT. Amino acids: CASSQHPIPLQVYTGELFF. V and J are TRBV4-1 and TRBJ2-2; D is uncertain. Trimming removed 3 bases at V and 3 bases at J, with 23 bases between. Germline loops: CDR1 MGHRA, CDR2 YSYEKL. The CDR3 is 19 amino acids.

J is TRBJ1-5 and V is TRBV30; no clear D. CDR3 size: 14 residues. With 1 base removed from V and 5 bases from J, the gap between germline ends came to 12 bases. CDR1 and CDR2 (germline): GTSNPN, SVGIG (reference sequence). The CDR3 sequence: CAWSGGLVDQPQHF. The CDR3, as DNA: TGTGCCTGGAGTGGGGGTTTAGTGGATCAGCCCCAGCATTTT. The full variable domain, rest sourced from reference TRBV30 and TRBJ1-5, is SQTIHQWPATLVQPVGSPLSLECTVEGTSNPNLYWYRQAAGRGLQLLFYSVGIGQISSEVPQNLSASRPQDRQFILSSKKLLLSDSGFYLCAWSGGLVDQPQHFGDGTRLSIL.

In nucleotides, the CDR3 is TGTGCCAGCAGTTACTCGACCAGCGGGAGGGCAGAGACCCAGTACTTC. It specifies CASSYSTSGRAETQYF. This rearrangement joins TRBV6-6 to TRBJ2-5, with 10 bases matching TRBD2. Germline trimming cut 0 bases from V and 4 bases from J; bases unmatched to any gene: 5. This CDR3 is built from 16 residues. Per the germline V gene, CDR1 is MNHNY and CDR2 is SVGAGI (reference sequence).

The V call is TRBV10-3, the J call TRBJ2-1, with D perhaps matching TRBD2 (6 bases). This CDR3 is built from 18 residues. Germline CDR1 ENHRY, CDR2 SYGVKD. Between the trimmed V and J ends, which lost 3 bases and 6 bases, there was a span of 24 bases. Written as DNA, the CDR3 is TGTGCCATCAGTGACTTGTCGGGAGTTACTGTATTAGGCAATGAGCAGTTCTTC. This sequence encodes CAISDLSGVTVLGNEQFF.